This paragraph covers one TCR beta chain sequence. Its antigen remains unidentified. The data are from a study of a mutant IDH1 vaccine in newly diagnosed glioma. Study results and caveats: In around 93% of patients, immune responses induced by the vaccine occurred.

The method was immunoSEQ multiplex PCR; TCRdb's version includes in-frame clones alone and lacks a portion of them. The sample has about 120,000 clones; 80% are singletons. Time point described: week 11, during vaccination. In the vaccine, a single dose held 300 ug of the mutant IDH1 20-mer peptide, along with topical imiquimod. Diagnosis in the donors showed new WHO grade 3 or 4 astrocytomas that were IDH1-mutant and ATRX-lost. The sequence was collected from a middle-aged man with glioma. This specimen was PBMCs, taken from a glioma patient whose treatment included an IDH1 peptide vaccine.

The CDR3 region is CASSLTGTREQYF. CDR3 in DNA: TGTGCCAGCAGCCTAACCGGGACTCGCGAGCAGTACTTC. V gene TRBV9 combines with J gene TRBJ2-7, with D perhaps matching TRBD2 (6 bases). V lost 4 bases to trimming and J lost 6 bases, with 14 bases between them. Germline V gene sequence: CDR1 SGDLS, CDR2 YYNGEE. This CDR3 has 13 amino acids.